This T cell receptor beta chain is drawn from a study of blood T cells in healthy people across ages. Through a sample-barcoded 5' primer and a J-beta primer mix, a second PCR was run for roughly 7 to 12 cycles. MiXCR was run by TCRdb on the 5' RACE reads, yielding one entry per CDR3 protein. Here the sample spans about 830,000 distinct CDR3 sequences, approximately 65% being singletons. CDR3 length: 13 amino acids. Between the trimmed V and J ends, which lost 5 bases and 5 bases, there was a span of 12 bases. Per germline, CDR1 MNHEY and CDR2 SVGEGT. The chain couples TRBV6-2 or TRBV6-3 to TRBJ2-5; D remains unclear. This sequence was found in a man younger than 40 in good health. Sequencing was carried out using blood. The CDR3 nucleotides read TGTGCCAGCAGTCAGAATGACGGGGAGACCCAGTACTTC. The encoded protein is CASSQNDGETQYF.